A selection of T cell receptor beta chains follows, all from one sample in a study of T cell responses to AZD1222 COVID-19 vaccine. Sequenced by immunoSEQ multiplex PCR; TCRdb stores in-frame clones only, minus some. The table shows about 120,000 clones, with 93% occurring only once. This specimen consisted of peripheral blood, obtained 28 days after the second AZD1222 dose. The receptor set was obtained from an adult who received the AZD1222 COVID-19 vaccine. Both conserved end residues are part of each CDR3. A D gene is named only where the DNA matches it firmly. Only part of the rows carry a size: once, few, many, or a class if the clone is expanded.

>TRBV11-2|TRBJ2-1|NA|NA
TGTGCCAGCAGCTTAGGGGGGTTTGGTGAGCAGTTCTTC
CASSLGGFGEQFF
>TRBV5-4|TRBJ2-5|NA|TRBD2
TGTGCCAGCAGCTTGGCTCTCCGTCGGACTAGCGGGCGAATGGAGACCCAGTACTTC
CASSLALRRTSGRMETQYF
>TRBV7-6|TRBJ2-3|NA|TRBD2
TGTGCCAGCAGCTTAGCGCGCGGGGGAAGGGATACGCAGTATTTT
CASSLARGGRDTQYF
>TRBV6-5|TRBJ1-5|NA|NA
TGTGCCAGCAGAATCAGGGAATATAGCAATCAGCCCCAGCATTTT
CASRIREYSNQPQHF
>TRBV7-9|TRBJ1-2|NA|TRBD1
TGTGCCAGCAGCTCACACGGGACAGGGAGCTATGGCTACACCTTC
CASSSHGTGSYGYTF
>TRBV10-3|TRBJ1-1|NA|NA
TGTGCCATCAGTGAGTCGGTTGAGACGGCGAACACTGAAGCTTTCTTT
CAISESVETANTEAFF
>TRBV5-8|TRBJ1-1|NA|NA
TGTGCCAGCAGCTTGGATAAGAACACTGAAGCTTTCTTT
CASSLDKNTEAFF
>TRBV14|TRBJ2-4|NA|NA
TGTGCCAGCAGCCAAGATAGGGGGGCGATTAAAAACATTCAGTACTTC
CASSQDRGAIKNIQYF
>TRBV24-1|TRBJ1-5|NA|NA
TGTGCCACCAGTGATGGCCAGCCCGGGCCCCAGCATTTT
CATSDGQPGPQHF
>TRBV12-5|TRBJ2-6|NA|NA
TGTGCTAGTGGTTCGGTAGTAGGCCGATTCTCTGGGGCCAACGTCCTGACTTTC
CASGSVVGRFSGANVLTF
>TRBV19|TRBJ2-1|NA|TRBD2
TGTGCCAGTAGTATCGAATCTTCTAGCGGGGGGTCCCGAAATGAGCAGTTCTTC
CASSIESSSGGSRNEQFF
>TRBV7-9|TRBJ1-2|few|NA
TGTGCCAGCAGCGGAGGTGGACGGACCTATGGCTACACCTTC
CASSGGGRTYGYTF
>TRBV6-6|TRBJ1-2|NA|NA
TGTGCCAGCAGTCCCGGAGGTGGCTATGGCTACACCTTC
CASSPGGGYGYTF
>TRBV6-2/TRBV6-3|TRBJ2-1|few|TRBD2
TGTGCCAGCAGTTACGGACTAGCGGGGTACAATGAGCAGTTCTTC
CASSYGLAGYNEQFF
>TRBV28|TRBJ1-6|NA|NA
TGTGCCAGCAACGATGGTATGTACAGGGAGCCACCCCTCCACTTT
CASNDGMYREPPLHF
>TRBV18|TRBJ1-4|NA|TRBD1
TGTGCCAGCTCGGCCGGGACAGGGGAATATGAAAAACTGTTTTTT
CASSAGTGEYEKLFF